Each of the 5 T cell receptor beta chains below was sequenced from the same sample in a study of blood T cell repertoires in COVID-19 (dated by TCRdb to 2020 to 2021). Receptor libraries were prepared by the immunoSEQ multiplex PCR assay. TCRdb mirrors the immuneACCESS table, restricted to in-frame sequences. Some clones are absent from its copies; in checked studies, under half trace to an unresolved V gene, and the reason for the others is unknown. The sample profile shows under 200,000 clones; 84% of them were found once. Of the sample, less than 3% is held by the ten largest clones. The source material was peripheral blood. All receptors come from a human donor with acute or convalescent COVID-19. The donor label of this sample is uncertain.

The J gene is TRBJ2-2, the V gene TRBV7-9; 10 bases agree with TRBD2. The CDR3 sequence is 18 residues long. Germline values: CDR1 SEHNR, CDR2 FQNEAQ (reference sequence). The J segment lost 4 bases and the V segment lost 5 bases, leaving 13 bases of the junction unmatched. CDR3 residues: CASSPGSLAGVSTGELFF. In DNA, the CDR3 is TGTGCCAGCAGCCCAGGGAGCCTAGCGGGAGTGAGCACCGGGGAGCTGTTTTTT.

This chain links TRBV3-1 (or the pseudogene TRBV3-2) with TRBJ2-5; D possibly corresponds to TRBD1 (5 bases). Trimming pared 2 bases from V and 5 bases from J, leaving 15 bases between. CDR1 is LGHDT and CDR2 is YNNKEL in the germline V gene (reference sequence). CDR3 length: 15 residues. CDR3 amino acids: CASSQMAGNGETQYF. In DNA, the CDR3 is TGTGCCAGCAGCCAAATGGCAGGGAACGGGGAGACCCAGTACTTC.

The sample holds one count of this clone. V gene TRBV7-7 combines with J gene TRBJ2-1; D unclear. V was shortened by 1 base and J by 4 bases, with 5 bases between the two germline ends. CDR1 and CDR2 from the germline V gene are SSHAT and FNYEAQ (reference sequence). The CDR3 sequence is 13 residues long. The CDR3 region has the DNA TGTGCCAGCAGCTTAGACTCTTACAATGAGCAGTTCTTC. Translation: CASSLDSYNEQFF.

This clone was observed a handful of times. The V gene is TRBV5-1, the J gene TRBJ2-1, with a tentative D call TRBD1 (6 bases). Trimming stripped 2 bases from V and 9 bases from J, with 15 bases between. CDR3 length: 14 amino acids. Per the germline V gene, CDR1 is SGHRS and CDR2 is YFSETQ. The CDR3 protein is CASSFGSGASEQFF. CDR3 sequence (DNA): TGCGCCAGCAGCTTCGGCTCAGGGGCTAGTGAGCAGTTCTTC. Looking up the rest from reference TRBV5-1 and TRBJ2-1 gives the full variable domain: KAGVTQTPRYLIKTRGQQVTLSCSPISGHRSVSWYQQTPGQGLQFLFEYFSETQRNKGNFPGRFSGRQFSNSRSEMNVSTLELGDSALYLCASSFGSGASEQFFGPGTRLTVL.

This chain uses TRBV28 with TRBJ1-3; the match to TRBD1 covers 9 bases. V shed 7 bases, J shed 0 bases, and the junction held 4 bases outside the gene matches. Germline CDR1 MDHEN, CDR2 SYDVKM. The CDR3 runs to 15 residues. CDR3 coding DNA: TGTGCCAGCACAAGACAGGGGGGCTCTGGAAACACCATATATTTT. Translated, it gives CASTRQGGSGNTIYF. Full variable domain (missing parts from reference TRBV28 and TRBJ1-3): DVKVTQSSRYLVKRTGEKVFLECVQDMDHENMFWYRQDPGLGLRLIYFSYDVKMKEKGDIPEGYSVSREKKERFSLILESASTNQTSMYLCASTRQGGSGNTIYFGEGSWLTVV.